Reported below is one T cell receptor (beta chain). Ten or more counts support this clonotype. Its specific antigen is unknown. No base qualities exist here, and no much larger clone lies one base off it. In the ophthalmopathy patients, disease was moderately to severely active, with a Clinical Activity Score of 3 or more, a NOSPECS grade of 4 or more, and a duration of less than 3 months. Patients with uncontrolled infections, other autoimmune diseases, pregnancy or lactation were excluded. Diagnoses relied on clinical symptoms, serum thyroxine and TRAb, thyroid ultrasound and orbital computed tomography. PBMCs were separated from approximately 10 ml of fresh peripheral blood using Ficoll-Paque density gradient centrifugation. Trizol reagent was used to extract total RNA, and RNA quality was then checked on an Agilent 2100 Bioanalyzer. This specimen belongs to a study of T cells in Graves' hyperthyroidism and ophthalmopathy (dated 2019 in TCRdb). In terms of the full investigation: Peripheral blood was collected at initial diagnosis, before any treatment. TCR V-J signatures able to tell the groups apart were searched for in a discovery cohort of approximately 95 patients, of whom roughly 42 had Graves' ophthalmopathy and about 55 had stable Graves' hyperthyroidism. Whether ophthalmopathy could be predicted prospectively was tested in an independent validation cohort made up of roughly 20 hyperthyroidism patients plus 17 patients who later progressed to ophthalmopathy. For training and testing, the 95 to 100 patients in the discovery cohort were randomly divided in a 7:3 ratio. In addition, the study compared T-cell repertoires in thyroid tissue and in blood from several Graves' hyperthyroidism patients. After blood sampling, hyperthyroidism patients were treated with methimazole at a starting dose of 30 mg daily, and ophthalmopathy patients were treated with high-dose intravenous methylprednisolone. According to the paper, TCR Vbeta CDR3 sequencing was carried out on approximately 140 peripheral blood samples, which came from approximately 43 ophthalmopathy, fewer than 80 hyperthyroidism and roughly 17 progressor patients.

General study outcomes and caveats: No statistical method was used to fix the sample size in advance, and group allocation was not hidden from the investigators. Ophthalmopathy was separated from stable hyperthyroidism by a 13 V-J signature model, with 85% to 90% sensitivity and approximately 81% specificity obtained in cross-validation and 80%/75% obtained in testing. Most expanded thyroid clonotypes (frequency above 0.001) were also found in blood, which suggests that blood repertoires may mirror thyroid immune responses. In validation, the model predicted progression to ophthalmopathy with around 71% sensitivity and approximately 74% specificity, a median of about 6.7 months before onset.

The TCR beta CDR3 regions were amplified from RNA transcripts. The first round of RT-PCR for the TCR CDR3 was performed with the HTBI primer set and the Qiagen OneStep RT-PCR kit. A second multiplex PCR round built the libraries, followed by size selection and purification. The libraries were sequenced on an Illumina HiSeq2000 using paired-end 100 bp reads. The study's own analysis went as follows. SOAPnuke was used to process the raw data, removing reads that contained adapters or uncalled bases, had a mean Phred below 15, or lacked an exact match to the constant primer or identifier. COPE v1.2.5 was used to merge the high-quality paired reads, and each unique nucleotide sequence was defined as a clonotype. MiTCR v1.1 was used to align clonotypes to the IMGT TRBV, TRBD and TRBJ reference segments. Analysis was restricted to V-J combinations with a frequency above 0.0001, which covered roughly 99% of repertoires. The TCS score was defined as F50 (clonal expansion) divided by E x V (chaos), with BLOSUM62-based TCRdist calculated between CDR3 peptides within each V-J. Welch's t-statistics and random forest reduced 450 to 600 V-J features to 13, which were used in a naive Bayes classifier (R e1071). TCRdb cleaned the public reads at Q25 with fastp, built clones with MiXCR and kept in-frame beta chains. When rows share a CDR3 protein, they turn into one entry using the most common DNA and genes. TCRdb, rather than the study authors, made the V and J calls. The sample table shows about 600,000 distinct CDR3 sequences, and 14% are seen once. The ten largest clones represent roughly 7.7% of the sample.

This sequence was found in a young woman with Graves' ophthalmopathy. Sequencing was performed on blood.

The nucleotide sequence is given as TGCAGCGTGGAGACCACGGGACAGGGGCTCTACGAGCAGTACTTC. The encoded protein is CSVETTGQGLYEQYF. The chain joins TRBV29-1 to TRBJ2-7, and TRBD1 aligns with 10 junction nucleotides. V is pruned by 6 bases and J by 3 bases, leaving 11 bases of the junction without a gene match. Based on the germline V gene, the CDR1 and CDR2 sequences are SQVTM and ANQGSEA. From the cysteine up to the phenylalanine, the CDR3 has a length of 15 residues. Of the read, only the CDR3 DNA is kept; its 45 bases are in frame from base 1.